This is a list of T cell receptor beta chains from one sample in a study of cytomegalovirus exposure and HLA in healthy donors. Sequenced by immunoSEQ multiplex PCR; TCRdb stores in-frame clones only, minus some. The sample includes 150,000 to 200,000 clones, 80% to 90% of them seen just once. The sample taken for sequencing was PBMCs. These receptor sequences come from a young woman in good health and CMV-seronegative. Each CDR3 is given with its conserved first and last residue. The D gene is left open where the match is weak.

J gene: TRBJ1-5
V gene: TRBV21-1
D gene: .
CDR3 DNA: TGTGCCAGCAGCAAAGGAAGAGGAAGCAATCAGCCCCAGCATTTT
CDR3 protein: CASSKGRGSNQPQHF

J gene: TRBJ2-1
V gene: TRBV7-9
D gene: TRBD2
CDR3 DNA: TGTGCCAGCAGCTTCCCGGGCCTAGCGGGATCGAGTGAGCAGTTCTTC
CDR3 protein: CASSFPGLAGSSEQFF

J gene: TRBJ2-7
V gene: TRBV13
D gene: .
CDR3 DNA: TGTGCCAGCAGCTTAGGGCACGGAGCGGCCTACGAGCAGTACTTC
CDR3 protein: CASSLGHGAAYEQYF

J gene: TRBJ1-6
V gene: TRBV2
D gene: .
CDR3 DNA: TGTGCCAGCAGCAGAACCAATTCACCCCTCCACTTT
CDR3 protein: CASSRTNSPLHF

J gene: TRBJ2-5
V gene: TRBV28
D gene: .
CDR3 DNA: TGTGCCAGCAGTCGGAGCCCGCAAGGGACCCAGTACTTC
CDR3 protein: CASSRSPQGTQYF

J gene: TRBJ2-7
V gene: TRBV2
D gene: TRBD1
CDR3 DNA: TGTGCCAGCAGCGGTACCCGGGACAGCCCCTACGAGCAGTACTTC
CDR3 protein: CASSGTRDSPYEQYF

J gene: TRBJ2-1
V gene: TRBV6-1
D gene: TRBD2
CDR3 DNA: TGTGCCAGCAGCGTTACGGGGGGGCCCTCTGAGCAGTTCTTC
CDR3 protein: CASSVTGGPSEQFF

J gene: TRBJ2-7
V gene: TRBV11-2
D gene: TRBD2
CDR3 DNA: TGTGCCAGCAGCTTAGATTTCAGCGGGAGAAGAACATACGAGCAGTACTTC
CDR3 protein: CASSLDFSGRRTYEQYF

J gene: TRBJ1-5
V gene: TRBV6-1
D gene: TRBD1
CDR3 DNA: TGTGCCAGCAGGGGGACAGGGTACGGCAATCAGCCCCAGCATTTT
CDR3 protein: CASRGTGYGNQPQHF

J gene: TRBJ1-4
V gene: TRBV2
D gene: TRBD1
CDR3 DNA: TGTGCCAGCAGAGGGACAGGTTTGGCTAGCACTAATGAAAAACTGTTTTTT
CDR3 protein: CASRGTGLASTNEKLFF

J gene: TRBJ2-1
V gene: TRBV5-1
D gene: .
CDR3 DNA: TGCGCCAGCAGCTTGGGTTTATGGCAGCGAGGGTTATACAATGAGCAGTTCTTC
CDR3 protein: CASSLGLWQRGLYNEQFF